The 15 T cell receptor beta chains below were found in one sample sequenced in a study of T cells expressing NK-cell markers. After re-calling the 5' RACE reads, TCRdb lists one entry per CDR3 protein, DNA absent. This table holds over 150,000 distinct CDR3 sequences. The sequencing sample was made of blood T cells: a sorted CD56 or NKG2C T cell subset, CD4+ or CD8+ T cells, or bulk PBMC T cells (not recorded which). These receptors all stem from a woman between 45 and 60 years old in good health.

The chain couples TRBV6-5 to TRBJ1-1. The CDR3 spans 13 residues. Germline V gives CDR1 MNHEY, CDR2 SVGAGI. The CDR3: CASSYSASIEAFF.

The V gene is TRBV27, the J gene TRBJ2-1; the TCRdb call, TRBD2, lacks DNA for checking. The CDR3 runs 14 residues. Germline V gene data show CDR1 as MNHEY and CDR2 as SMNVEV (reference sequence). This CDR3 reads CASSLGGTGDEQFF.

The chain carries TRBV6-5 and TRBJ2-2. Germline V lookup: CDR1 MNHEY, CDR2 SVGAGI. This CDR3 has 12 amino acids. CDR3 in amino acids: CASRLGSGELFF.

The V gene is TRBV6-5, the J gene TRBJ1-1; the D call from TCRdb, TRBD1, cannot be confirmed without DNA. The CDR3 is made up of 19 amino acids. Germline V gene lookup returns CDR1 MNHEY and CDR2 SVGAGI. Here the CDR3 reads CASSVPPGQGFSGDTEAFF.

The chain joins TRBV12-5 to TRBJ2-1; TCRdb designates TRBD2, a call that cannot be tested without DNA. Germline values: CDR1 LGHNT, CDR2 FRNRAP. This CDR3 is built from 17 residues. CDR3: CASVPPRFGGSGDEQFF.

This sequence joins TRBV5-1 and TRBJ2-7. The V gene's germline CDR1 is SGHRS and CDR2 YFSETQ. This CDR3 is 12 amino acids long. The CDR3 region is CASSLTSYEQYF.

This rearrangement joins TRBV5-6 to TRBJ2-7; absent DNA, TCRdb's TRBD1 call cannot be checked. The CDR3 consists of 14 residues. CDR1 and CDR2 from the germline V gene are SGHDT and YYEEEE. This CDR3 reads CASSQMTGVNEQYF.

CDR3 region: CASRTRETWTDTQYF. This chain connects TRBV10-1 to TRBJ2-3; TCRdb's assignment of TRBD2 cannot be checked, as there is no DNA. The CDR3 length is 15 residues. Per germline, CDR1 WNHNN and CDR2 SYGVQD (reference sequence).

The chain links TRBV4-1 to TRBJ2-7; TCRdb names TRBD2, which stays unverified in the absence of DNA. This CDR3 is 14 amino acids long. The germline CDR1 and CDR2 sequences are MGHRA and YSYEKL. The chain's CDR3 is CASSQVTPHGEQYF.

The genes are TRBV6-4 and TRBJ1-1; TCRdb's D gene call, TRBD1, goes unchecked for lack of DNA. This CDR3 contains 13 residues. CDR1 is MRHNA and CDR2 is SNTAGT in the germline V gene. The CDR3 sequence: CASSDSNRLEAFF.

The V gene is TRBV4-1, the J gene TRBJ2-1; TCRdb calls TRBD1, which cannot be checked without DNA. The CDR3 length is 16 residues. Germline assignment: CDR1 MGHRA and CDR2 YSYEKL. CDR3 amino acids: CASSQGGTGYGNEQFF.

The rearrangement uses TRBV12-3 or TRBV12-4 and TRBJ1-4; the TCRdb D gene call, TRBD1, has no DNA to confirm it. CDR3 length: 17 amino acids. This CDR3 is CASTPNRDTPTNEKLFF.

The chain carries TRBV5-1 and TRBJ2-7; TCRdb designates TRBD2, a call that cannot be tested without DNA. The germline CDR1 and CDR2 sequences are SGHRS and YFSETQ. The CDR3 extends over 13 amino acids. The CDR3 loop reads CASSASVHYEQYF.

J is TRBJ2-1 and V is TRBV7-3; absent DNA, TCRdb's TRBD1 call cannot be checked. The CDR3 is 16 amino acids. Germline V CDR1 and CDR2: SGHTA, FQGTGA. The CDR3 loop is CASSSTSGGVPDEQFF.

The chain joins TRBV10-3 to TRBJ2-7. From germline, CDR1 is ENHRY and CDR2 SYGVKD. The CDR3 consists of 14 residues. CDR3 sequence: CAIRDRKSSYEQYF.